The present entry profiles one TCR beta chain with its context. The sample comes from a study of blood T cell repertoires in COVID-19. Overall study context: The United States, Italy and Spain supplied acute and convalescent COVID-19 samples. T cells, B-cell-depleted T cells, or PBMCs provided the cDNA or gDNA that served as material.

The junction had 8 bases not matched to a gene; V was cut back by 4 bases and J by 3 bases. CDR3 length: 16 amino acids. Germline CDR1 is LGHDT and CDR2 is YNNKEL (reference sequence). Authors' methods: By means of reference gene primer amplification, nucleated cell counts were estimated. TCRdb's copy holds only in-frame clones and misses some; the assay was immunoSEQ multiplex PCR. The DNA was the basis for D and trimming; V, J and clone size are from that table. The profile covers approximately 170,000 clones, with about 86% appearing a single time and under 5% taken by the ten largest. The chain is built from TRBV3-1 (or the pseudogene TRBV3-2) and TRBJ1-4, with 7 bases that match TRBD1. The source of this sequence is a woman aged 70 to 79 with acute or convalescent COVID-19. The specimen was peripheral blood. In DNA form, the CDR3 reads TGTGCCAGCAGCCTCGGGGGCGGGACAGCTAATGAAAAACTGTTTTTT. It specifies CASSLGGGTANEKLFF.